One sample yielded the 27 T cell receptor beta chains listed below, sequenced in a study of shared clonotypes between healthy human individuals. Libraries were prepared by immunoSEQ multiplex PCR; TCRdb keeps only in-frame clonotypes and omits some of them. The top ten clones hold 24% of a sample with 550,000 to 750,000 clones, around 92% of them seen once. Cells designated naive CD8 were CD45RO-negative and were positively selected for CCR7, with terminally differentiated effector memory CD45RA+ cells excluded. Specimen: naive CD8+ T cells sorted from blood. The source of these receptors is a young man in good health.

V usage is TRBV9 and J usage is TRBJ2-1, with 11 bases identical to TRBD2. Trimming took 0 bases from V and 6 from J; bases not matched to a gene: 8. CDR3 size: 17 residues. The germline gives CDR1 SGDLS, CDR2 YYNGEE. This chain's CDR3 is CASSVGQVAGGINEQFF. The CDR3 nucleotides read TGTGCCAGCAGCGTAGGCCAGGTAGCGGGAGGGATCAATGAGCAGTTCTTC.

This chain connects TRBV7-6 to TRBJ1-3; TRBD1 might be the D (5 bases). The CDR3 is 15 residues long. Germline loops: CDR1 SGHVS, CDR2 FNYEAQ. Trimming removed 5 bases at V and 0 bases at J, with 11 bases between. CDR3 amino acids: CASSTPGTSGNTIYF. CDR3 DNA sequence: TGTGCCAGCAGCACCCCCGGGACCTCTGGAAACACCATATATTTT. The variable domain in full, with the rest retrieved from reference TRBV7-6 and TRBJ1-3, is GAGVSQSPRYKVTKRGQDVALRCDPISGHVSLYWYRQALGQGPEFLTYFNYEAQQDKSGLPNDRFSAERPEGSISTLTIQRTEQRDSAMYRCASSTPGTSGNTIYFGEGSWLTVV.

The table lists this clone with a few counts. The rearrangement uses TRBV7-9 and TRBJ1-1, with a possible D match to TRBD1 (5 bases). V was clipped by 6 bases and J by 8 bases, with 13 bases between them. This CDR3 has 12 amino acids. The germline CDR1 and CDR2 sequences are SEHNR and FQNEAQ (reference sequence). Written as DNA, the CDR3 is TGTGCCAGCAGGGGGCTCTCGCCGGAAGCTTTCTTT. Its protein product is CASRGLSPEAFF.

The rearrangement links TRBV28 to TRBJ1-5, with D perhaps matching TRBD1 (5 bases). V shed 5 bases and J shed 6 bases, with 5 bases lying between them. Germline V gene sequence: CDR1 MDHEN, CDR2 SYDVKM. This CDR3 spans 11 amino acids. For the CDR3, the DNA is TGTGCCAGCAGTAGGGGTCAGCCCCAGCATTTT. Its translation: CASSRGQPQHF.

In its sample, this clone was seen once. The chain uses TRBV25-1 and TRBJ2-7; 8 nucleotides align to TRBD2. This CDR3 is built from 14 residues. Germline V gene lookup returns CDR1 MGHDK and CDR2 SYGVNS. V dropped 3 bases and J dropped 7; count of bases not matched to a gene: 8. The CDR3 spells CASSDTAGVDEQYF. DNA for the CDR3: TGTGCCAGCAGTGACACAGCGGGAGTGGATGAGCAGTACTTC.

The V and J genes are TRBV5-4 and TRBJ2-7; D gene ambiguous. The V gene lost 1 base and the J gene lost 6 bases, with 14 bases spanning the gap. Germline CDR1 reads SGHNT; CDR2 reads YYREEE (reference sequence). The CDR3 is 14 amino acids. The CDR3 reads CASSLSLLPGEQYF. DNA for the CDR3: TGTGCCAGCAGCTTGTCCCTACTCCCGGGCGAGCAGTACTTC. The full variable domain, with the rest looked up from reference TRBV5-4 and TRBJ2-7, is ETGVTQSPTHLIKTRGQQVTLRCSSQSGHNTVSWYQQALGQGPQFIFQYYREEENGRGNFPPRFSGLQFPNYSSELNVNALELDDSALYLCASSLSLLPGEQYFGPGTRLTVT.

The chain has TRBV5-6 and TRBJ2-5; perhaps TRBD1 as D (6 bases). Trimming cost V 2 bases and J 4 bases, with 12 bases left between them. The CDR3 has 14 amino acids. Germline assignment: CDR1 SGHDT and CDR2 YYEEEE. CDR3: CASSLGTGSETQYF. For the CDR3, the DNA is TGTGCCAGCAGCTTAGGCACAGGGTCAGAGACCCAGTACTTC.

The CDR3 reads CASSLEGGTEAFF. DNA of the CDR3: TGCGCCAGCAGCTTGGAGGGGGGCACTGAAGCTTTCTTT. The chain employs TRBV5-1 and TRBJ1-1, with D possibly matching TRBD1 (6 bases). From germline, CDR1 is SGHRS and CDR2 YFSETQ. V lost 0 bases and J 4 bases, leaving 7 bases between the germline ends. There are 13 residues in the CDR3.

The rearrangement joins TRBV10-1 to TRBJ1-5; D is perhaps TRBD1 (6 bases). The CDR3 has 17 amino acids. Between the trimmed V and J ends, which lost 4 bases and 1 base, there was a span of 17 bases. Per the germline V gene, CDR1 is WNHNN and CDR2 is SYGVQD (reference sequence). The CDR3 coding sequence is TGCGCCAGCAGTGGGGGACATGCCTCCCTCAGCAATCAGCCCCAGCATTTT. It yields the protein CASSGGHASLSNQPQHF.

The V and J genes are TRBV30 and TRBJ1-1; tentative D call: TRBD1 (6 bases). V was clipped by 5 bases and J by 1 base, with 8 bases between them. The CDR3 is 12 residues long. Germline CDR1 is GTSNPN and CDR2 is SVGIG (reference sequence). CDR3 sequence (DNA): TGTGCCTGGGAGGGGGGGAACACTGAAGCTTTCTTT. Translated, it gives CAWEGGNTEAFF.

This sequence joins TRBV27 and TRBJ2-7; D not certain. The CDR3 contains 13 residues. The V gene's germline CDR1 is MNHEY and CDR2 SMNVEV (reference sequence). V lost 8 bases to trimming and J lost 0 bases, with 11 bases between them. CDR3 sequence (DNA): TGTGCCAGCGGCGACGTAAACTCCTACGAGCAGTACTTC. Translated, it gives CASGDVNSYEQYF.

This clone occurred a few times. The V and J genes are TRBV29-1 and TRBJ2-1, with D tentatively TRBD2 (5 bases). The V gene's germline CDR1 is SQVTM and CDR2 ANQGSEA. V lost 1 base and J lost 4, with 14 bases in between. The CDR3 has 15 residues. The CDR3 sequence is CSVEGLEDGYNEQFF. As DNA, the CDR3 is TGCAGCGTTGAAGGCTTGGAGGACGGTTACAATGAGCAGTTCTTC.

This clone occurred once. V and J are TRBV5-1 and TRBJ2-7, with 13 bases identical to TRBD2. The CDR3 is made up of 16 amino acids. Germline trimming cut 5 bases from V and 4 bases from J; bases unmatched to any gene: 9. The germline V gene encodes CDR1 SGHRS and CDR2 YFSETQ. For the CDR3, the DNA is TGCGCCAGCAGTCGGACTAGCGGGAGCGTAAAATACGAGCAGTACTTC. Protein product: CASSRTSGSVKYEQYF.

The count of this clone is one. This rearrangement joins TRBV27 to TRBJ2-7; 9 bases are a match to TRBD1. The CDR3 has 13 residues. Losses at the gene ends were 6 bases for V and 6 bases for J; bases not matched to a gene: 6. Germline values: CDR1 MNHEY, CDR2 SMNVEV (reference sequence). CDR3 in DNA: TGTGCCAGCAGCTGGGACAGGGCGGGCGAGCAGTACTTC. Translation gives CASSWDRAGEQYF.

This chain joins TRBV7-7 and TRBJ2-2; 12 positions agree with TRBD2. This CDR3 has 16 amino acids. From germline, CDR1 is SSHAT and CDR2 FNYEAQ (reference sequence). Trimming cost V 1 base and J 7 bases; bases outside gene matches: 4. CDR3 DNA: TGTGCCAGCAGCTTAGGGACTAGCGGGACAGGCGGGGAGCTGTTTTTT. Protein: CASSLGTSGTGGELFF.

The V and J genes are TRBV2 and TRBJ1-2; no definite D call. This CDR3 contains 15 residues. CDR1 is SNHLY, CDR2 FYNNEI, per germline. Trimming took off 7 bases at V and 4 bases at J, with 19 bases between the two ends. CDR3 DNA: TGTGCCAGCATCCTTAAGTGGGTACCCAGCTATGGCTACACCTTC. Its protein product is CASILKWVPSYGYTF.

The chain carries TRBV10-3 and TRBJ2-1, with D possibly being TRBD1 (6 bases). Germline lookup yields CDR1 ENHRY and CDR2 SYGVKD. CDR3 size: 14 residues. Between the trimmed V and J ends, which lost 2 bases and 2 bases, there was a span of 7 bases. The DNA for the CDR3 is TGTGCCATCAGTGAGACAGGGCCCTACAATGAGCAGTTCTTC. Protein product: CAISETGPYNEQFF.

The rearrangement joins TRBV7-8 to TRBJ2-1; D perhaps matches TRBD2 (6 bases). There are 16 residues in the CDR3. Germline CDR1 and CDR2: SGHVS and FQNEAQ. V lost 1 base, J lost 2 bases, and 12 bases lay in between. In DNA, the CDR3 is TGTGCCAGCAGCTTAGGACTAGGAGCAGCCTACAATGAGCAGTTCTTC. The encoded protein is CASSLGLGAAYNEQFF. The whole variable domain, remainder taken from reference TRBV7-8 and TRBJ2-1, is GAGVSQSPRYKVAKRGQDVALRCDPISGHVSLFWYQQALGQGPEFLTYFQNEAQLDKSGLPSDRFFAERPEGSVSTLKIQRTQQEDSAVYLCASSLGLGAAYNEQFFGPGTRLTVL.

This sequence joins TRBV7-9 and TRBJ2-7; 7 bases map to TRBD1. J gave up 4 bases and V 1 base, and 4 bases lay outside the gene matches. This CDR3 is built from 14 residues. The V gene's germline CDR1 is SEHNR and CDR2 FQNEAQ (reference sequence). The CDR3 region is CASSLERGPYEQYF. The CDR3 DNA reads TGTGCCAGCAGCTTAGAAAGGGGGCCATACGAGCAGTACTTC. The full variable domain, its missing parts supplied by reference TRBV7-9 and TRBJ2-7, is DTGVSQNPRHKITKRGQNVTFRCDPISEHNRLYWYRQTLGQGPEFLTYFQNEAQLEKSRLLSDRFSAERPKGSFSTLEIQRTEQGDSAMYLCASSLERGPYEQYFGPGTRLTVT.

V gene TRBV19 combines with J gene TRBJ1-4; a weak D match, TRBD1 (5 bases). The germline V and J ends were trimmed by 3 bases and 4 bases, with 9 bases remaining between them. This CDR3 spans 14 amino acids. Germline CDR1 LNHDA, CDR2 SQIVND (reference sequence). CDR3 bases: TGTGCCAGTAGTATCGGGACCAATAATGAAAAACTGTTTTTT. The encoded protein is CASSIGTNNEKLFF. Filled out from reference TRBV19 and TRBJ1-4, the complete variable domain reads DGGITQSPKYLFRKEGQNVTLSCEQNLNHDAMYWYRQDPGQGLRLIYYSQIVNDFQKGDIAEGYSVSREKKESFPLTVTSAQKNPTAFYLCASSIGTNNEKLFFGSGTQLSVL.

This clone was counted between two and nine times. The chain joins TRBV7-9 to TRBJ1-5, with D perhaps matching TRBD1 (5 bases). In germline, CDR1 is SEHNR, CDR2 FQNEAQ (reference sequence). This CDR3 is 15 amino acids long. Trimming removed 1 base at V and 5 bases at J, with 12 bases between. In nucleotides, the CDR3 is TGTGCCAGCAGCTTAGGTCGTCTGGGGGATCAGCCCCAGCATTTT. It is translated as CASSLGRLGDQPQHF.

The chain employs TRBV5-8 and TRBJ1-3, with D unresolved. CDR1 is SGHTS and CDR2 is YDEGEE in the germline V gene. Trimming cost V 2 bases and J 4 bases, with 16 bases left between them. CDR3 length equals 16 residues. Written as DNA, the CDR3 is TGTGCCAGCAGCTTATATCAGGAGAGCACCGGAAACACCATATATTTT. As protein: CASSLYQESTGNTIYF.

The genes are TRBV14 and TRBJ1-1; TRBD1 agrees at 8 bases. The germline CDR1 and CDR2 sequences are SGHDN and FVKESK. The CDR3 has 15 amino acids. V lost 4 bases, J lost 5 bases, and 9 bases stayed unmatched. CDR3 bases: TGTGCCAGCAGCCGCATTACAGGGGGTCTGACTGAAGCTTTCTTT. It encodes CASSRITGGLTEAFF. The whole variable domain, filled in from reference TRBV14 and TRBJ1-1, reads EAGVTQFPSHSVIEKGQTVTLRCDPISGHDNLYWYRRVMGKEIKFLLHFVKESKQDESGMPNNRFLAERTGGTYSTLKVQPAELEDSGVYFCASSRITGGLTEAFFGQGTRLTVV.

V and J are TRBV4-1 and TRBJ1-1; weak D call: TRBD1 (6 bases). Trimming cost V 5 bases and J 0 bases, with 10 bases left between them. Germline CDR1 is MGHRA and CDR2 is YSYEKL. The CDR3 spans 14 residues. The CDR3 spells CASSAGTLNTEAFF. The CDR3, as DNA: TGCGCCAGCAGCGCCGGGACATTGAACACTGAAGCTTTCTTT.

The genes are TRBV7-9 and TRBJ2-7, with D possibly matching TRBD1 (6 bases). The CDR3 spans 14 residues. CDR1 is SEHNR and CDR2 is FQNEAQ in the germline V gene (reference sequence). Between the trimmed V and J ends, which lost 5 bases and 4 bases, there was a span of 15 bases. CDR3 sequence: CASSPEDSLYEQYF. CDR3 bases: TGTGCCAGCAGCCCCGAGGACAGTCTATACGAGCAGTACTTC. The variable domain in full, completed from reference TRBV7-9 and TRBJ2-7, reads DTGVSQNPRHKITKRGQNVTFRCDPISEHNRLYWYRQTLGQGPEFLTYFQNEAQLEKSRLLSDRFSAERPKGSFSTLEIQRTEQGDSAMYLCASSPEDSLYEQYFGPGTRLTVT.

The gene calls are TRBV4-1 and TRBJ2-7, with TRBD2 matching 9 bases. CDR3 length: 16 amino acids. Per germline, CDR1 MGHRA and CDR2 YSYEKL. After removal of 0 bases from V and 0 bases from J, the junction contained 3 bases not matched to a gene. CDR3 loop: CASSQDWTSVSYEQYF. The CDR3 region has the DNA TGCGCCAGCAGCCAAGATTGGACTAGCGTCTCCTACGAGCAGTACTTC.

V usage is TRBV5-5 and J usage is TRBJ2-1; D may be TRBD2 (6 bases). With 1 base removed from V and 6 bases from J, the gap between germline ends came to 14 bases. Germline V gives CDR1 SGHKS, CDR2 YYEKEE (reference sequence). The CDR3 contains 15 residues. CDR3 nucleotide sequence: TGTGCCAGCAGCTTGCGGCGGGACCTCGGCAATGAGCAGTTCTTC. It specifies CASSLRRDLGNEQFF.